The sequence of this T cell receptor (beta chain) was determined in a study of T cell repertoires in cytomegalovirus infection. TCRdb used MiXCR to reprocess the reads, holding one entry per CDR3 protein. The data hold roughly 600,000 distinct CDR3 sequences, with 20% to 30% observed a single time. V was shortened by 4 bases and J by 5 bases, with 16 bases between the two germline ends. CDR1 PRHDT and CDR2 FYEKMQ come from the germline V gene (reference sequence). The CDR3 runs 15 residues. Sequencing input: CD8+ T cells from PBMCs. This TCR was sampled from a human donor in good health (CMV status not recorded). Some clones in this sample may be carry-over from other donors' samples. The chain couples TRBV13 to TRBJ2-3; D is tentatively TRBD1 or TRBD2 (5 bases each). The DNA for the CDR3 is TGTGCCAGCAGCTCCCGGGACGCCGAGGGAGATACGCAGTATTTT. Its protein is CASSSRDAEGDTQYF. The whole variable domain, remainder taken from reference TRBV13 and TRBJ2-3, is AAGVIQSPRHLIKEKRETATLKCYPIPRHDTVYWYQQGPGQDPQFLISFYEKMQSDKGSIPDRFSAQQFSDYHSELNMSSLELGDSALYFCASSSRDAEGDTQYFGPGTRLTVL.